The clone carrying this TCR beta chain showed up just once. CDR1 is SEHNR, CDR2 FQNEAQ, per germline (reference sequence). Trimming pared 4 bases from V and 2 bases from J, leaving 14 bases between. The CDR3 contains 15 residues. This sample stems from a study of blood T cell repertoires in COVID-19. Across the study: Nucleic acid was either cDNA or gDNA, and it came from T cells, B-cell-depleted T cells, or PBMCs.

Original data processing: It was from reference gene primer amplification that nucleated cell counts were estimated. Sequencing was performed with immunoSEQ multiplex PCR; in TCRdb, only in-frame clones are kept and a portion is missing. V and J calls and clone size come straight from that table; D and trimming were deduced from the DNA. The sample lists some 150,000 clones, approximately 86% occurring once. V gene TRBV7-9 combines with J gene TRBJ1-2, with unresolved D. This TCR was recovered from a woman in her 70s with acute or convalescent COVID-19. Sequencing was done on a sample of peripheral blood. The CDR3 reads CASSSRLGGNYGYTF. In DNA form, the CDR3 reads TGTGCCAGCAGCTCCAGGCTGGGTGGCAACTATGGCTACACCTTC. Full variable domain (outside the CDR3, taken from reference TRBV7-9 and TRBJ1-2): DTGVSQNPRHKITKRGQNVTFRCDPISEHNRLYWYRQTLGQGPEFLTYFQNEAQLEKSRLLSDRFSAERPKGSFSTLEIQRTEQGDSAMYLCASSSRLGGNYGYTFGSGTRLTVV.